This T cell receptor beta chain was observed in a study of shared clonotypes between healthy human individuals. Points from the study as a whole: A few donors had roughly 5.2% of their naive CD4 clonotypes in common.

All donors qualified as healthy HIV-negative adults and had experienced no recent acute infections or vaccinations. Among the donors, all were Caucasian adults who lived in Nashville, Tennessee. The input for sorted-subset replicate PCRs was around 210 ng DNA, tens of thousands of T cell genomes. Clones were sequenced by immunoSEQ multiplex PCR, and TCRdb holds only the in-frame ones, with some missing. The table shows about 990,000 clones, with 70% to 80% occurring only once. Trimming pared 1 base from V and 1 base from J, leaving 8 bases between. CDR3 length equals 14 residues. In germline, CDR1 is SGHNT, CDR2 YYREEE (reference sequence). Turning to this clone: Its antigen is undetermined. Distinct nucleotide sequences in the sample also encode this CDR3.

The source of this sequence is a man younger than 35 in good health. Some clones in this sample may be carry-over from other donors' samples. The V call is TRBV5-4, the J call TRBJ1-1; D unclear. The sample was memory CD4+ T cells from PBMCs. Specified subset: CD45RA-negative fraction. CDR3 coding DNA: TGTGCCAGCAGCTTGAGTCAATCGAACACTGAAGCTTTCTTT. It is translated as CASSLSQSNTEAFF. Full variable domain (remainder filled in from reference TRBV5-4 and TRBJ1-1): ETGVTQSPTHLIKTRGQQVTLRCSSQSGHNTVSWYQQALGQGPQFIFQYYREEENGRGNFPPRFSGLQFPNYSSELNVNALELDDSALYLCASSLSQSNTEAFFGQGTRLTVV.